The 26 T cell receptor beta chains in this list originate from one sample, sequenced in a study of human T cells and chemical hapten exposure (dated by TCRdb to about 2021). The library was produced with RACE. TCRdb records NextSeq 500 as the sequencer. The public reads were quality trimmed at Q25 with fastp and then assembled into clones with MiXCR by TCRdb, keeping productive beta chains. When rows share a CDR3 protein, they turn into one entry using the most common DNA and genes. The sample yields 90,000 to 140,000 distinct CDR3 sequences; around 35% were counted once. Together, the top ten hold 2.5% to 3% of the sample. The time point label corresponds to: patch test 3, about 24 weeks after DPC sensitization. What the treatment or condition label conveys for this sample: therapeutic diphenylcyclopropenone sensitization with weekly scalp DPC. Source: whole blood, taken in connection with sensitization to the hapten diphenylcyclopropenone (DPC). These receptors were obtained from a man aged 35 to 55 with alopecia areata. Some clones in this sample may be carry-over from other donors' samples.

This clonotype was seen more than once but under ten times. The chain combines TRBV7-2 with TRBJ2-7, with 13 bases fitting TRBD2. The CDR3 is 15 amino acids. Losses at the gene ends were 4 bases for V and 2 bases for J; bases not matched to a gene: 2. Germline V lookup: CDR1 SGHTA, CDR2 FQGNSA. This CDR3 is CASSWTSGSAYEQYF. CDR3 coding DNA: TGTGCCAGCAGCTGGACTAGCGGGAGTGCCTACGAGCAGTACTTC.

The chain employs TRBV7-2 and TRBJ2-1; 7 bases match TRBD2. The junction had 5 bases not matched to a gene; V was cut back by 4 bases and J by 5 bases. CDR3 length equals 14 residues. Germline lookup yields CDR1 SGHTA and CDR2 FQGNSA. The CDR3, as DNA: TGTGCCAGCAGCTATTTTCTAGCGGACAATGAGCAGTTCTTC. Its translation: CASSYFLADNEQFF.

The V call is TRBV28, the J call TRBJ1-5; unclear D gene. This CDR3 is built from 12 residues. Germline V gene lookup returns CDR1 MDHEN and CDR2 SYDVKM. The V and J ends lost 5 bases and 7 bases respectively, with 9 bases between them. CDR3 in DNA: TGTGCCAGCAGTAGTTACGGGCAGCCCCAGCATTTT. It translates to CASSSYGQPQHF.

The chain is built from TRBV29-1 and TRBJ2-6; 7 bases line up with TRBD1. The V and J ends lost 5 bases and 4 bases, in that order; junction bases with no gene match: 11. From germline, CDR1 is SQVTM and CDR2 ANQGSEA. CDR3 size: 16 residues. The DNA of the CDR3 is TGCAGCGTTACTTGGACAGGTAGCATCGGGGCCAACGTCCTGACTTTC. Encoded protein: CSVTWTGSIGANVLTF.

The chain joins TRBV6-6 to TRBJ1-4; 7 bases line up with TRBD1. Trimming took 7 bases from V and 6 from J; bases not matched to a gene: 5. Germline V gives CDR1 MNHNY, CDR2 SVGAGI (reference sequence). This CDR3 comprises 13 residues. CDR3 in amino acids: CASMTGSYEKLFF. The CDR3 nucleotides are TGTGCCAGCATGACAGGGTCGTATGAAAAACTGTTTTTT.

The chain carries TRBV7-9 and TRBJ2-7; weak D call: TRBD2 (6 bases). The germline V gene has CDR1 SEHNR and CDR2 FQNEAQ (reference sequence). The V gene lost 8 bases and the J gene lost 5 bases, with 13 bases spanning the gap. This CDR3 is 12 amino acids long. Written as DNA, the CDR3 is TGTGCCAGCGGATTAGCGGAACACGAGCAGTACGTC. This codes for CASGLAEHEQYV.

This clonotype appeared a few times. The gene calls are TRBV9 and TRBJ2-7; D possibly corresponds to TRBD2 (5 bases). This CDR3 is built from 16 residues. Germline V lookup: CDR1 SGDLS, CDR2 YYNGEE. V lost 0 bases to trimming and J lost 3 bases, with 16 bases between them. The CDR3 DNA reads as TGTGCCAGCAGCGTAGATTGGGGTGACGACTACTACGAGCAGTACTTC. Protein product: CASSVDWGDDYYEQYF.

The chain recombines TRBV11-3 with TRBJ2-3; D gene ambiguous. CDR1 and CDR2 (germline): SGHNT, YENEEA. The CDR3 is 13 residues long. The germline V and J ends were trimmed by 4 bases and 5 bases, with 10 bases remaining between them. The CDR3 DNA reads as TGTGCCAGCAGCTCGACGGAAGGAGATACGCAGTATTTT. This gives the protein CASSSTEGDTQYF.

This sequence joins TRBV20-1 and TRBJ2-2; D not certain. The length of the CDR3 is 13 residues. Germline CDR1 is DFQATT and CDR2 is SNEGSKA (reference sequence). Between the trimmed V and J ends, which lost 2 bases and 7 bases, there was a span of 11 bases. The CDR3 DNA reads as TGCAGTGCTAGAAATGGGTTCGACGGGGAGCTGTTTTTT. The encoded protein is CSARNGFDGELFF.

This sequence joins TRBV3-1 and TRBJ2-1, with D maybe TRBD1 (5 bases). The ends were cut back, 0 bases at V and 3 bases at J, with 12 bases in the middle. From germline, CDR1 is LGHDT and CDR2 YNNKEL (reference sequence). The CDR3 is made up of 16 amino acids. The CDR3 DNA follows: TGTGCCAGCAGCCAAGATCCCAGGGCCAGCTACAATGAGCAGTTCTTC. Translated: CASSQDPRASYNEQFF.

The chain is built from TRBV24-1 and TRBJ2-7; tentative D call: TRBD2 (6 bases). There are 15 residues in the CDR3. With 7 bases removed from V and 0 bases from J, the gap between germline ends came to 15 bases. Germline values: CDR1 KGHDR, CDR2 SFDVKD. For the CDR3, the DNA is TGTGCCACCAGGTTACGGGAGTCCGACTCCTACGAGCAGTACGTC. This encodes CATRLRESDSYEQYV.

This clonotype appeared once. The V gene is TRBV6-5, the J gene TRBJ2-7, with TRBD1 identical over 8 bases. Germline V gene data show CDR1 as MNHEY and CDR2 as SVGAGI. The junction had 9 bases not matched to a gene; V was cut back by 11 bases and J by 3 bases. The CDR3 runs to 13 residues. The CDR3 reads CAARTGSSYEQYF. CDR3 DNA sequence: TGTGCCGCCAGGACAGGGAGTAGCTACGAGCAGTACTTC.

Concerning this clonotype itself: Relative to the germline gene, one junction end is altered; a read error may explain this. The V call is TRBV7-7, the J call TRBJ2-2, with 10 nucleotides matching TRBD1. CDR3 length equals 15 residues. Germline loops: CDR1 SSHAT, CDR2 FNYEAQ (reference sequence). CDR3 in amino acids: CASSSRDRGTGELFF. The CDR3 region has the DNA TGTGCTAGCAGCTCCCGGGACAGGGGCACCGGGGAGCTGTTTTTT.

The chain uses TRBV7-6 and TRBJ1-4, with a weak D call TRBD1 (6 bases). Looked up from germline, CDR1 is SGHVS and CDR2 is FNYEAQ. CDR3 length equals 15 residues. The V end lost 4 bases, the J end lost 4 bases, and 13 bases lay between the germline ends. The CDR3, as DNA: TGTGCCAGCAGCTCCGCTACAGGGAGTAATGAAAAACTGTTTTTT. Protein: CASSSATGSNEKLFF.

There are a few counts of this clonotype. The rearrangement links TRBV7-9 to TRBJ2-7, with D perhaps matching TRBD2 (5 bases). Germline V gene data show CDR1 as SEHNR and CDR2 as FQNEAQ (reference sequence). Trimming pared 2 bases from V and 7 bases from J, leaving 9 bases between. CDR3 length equals 12 residues. This chain's CDR3 is CASSLMEREQYV. In DNA form, the CDR3 reads TGTGCCAGCAGCTTAATGGAGCGGGAGCAGTACGTC.

The gene calls are TRBV6-5 and TRBJ1-5, with a tentative D call TRBD1 (5 bases). V lost 6 bases, J lost 1 base, and 10 bases lay in between. Germline V lookup: CDR1 MNHEY, CDR2 SVGAGI. CDR3 length equals 14 residues. CDR3 loop: CASRDGASNQPQHF. The CDR3 nucleotides read TGTGCCAGCAGGGACGGGGCAAGCAATCAGCCCCAGCATTTT.

This clonotype was seen only a few times. CDR3 loop: CATSDSTGPLGNQPQHF. CDR3 in DNA: TGTGCCACCAGTGACTCAACGGGACCCCTGGGCAATCAGCCCCAGCATTTT. This chain connects TRBV24-1 to TRBJ1-5; D is possibly TRBD1 (5 bases). Germline V CDR1 and CDR2: KGHDR, SFDVKD. Trimming left V 4 bases short and J 2 bases short, with 17 bases between. CDR3 length: 17 residues.

The V and J genes are TRBV29-1 and TRBJ1-5, with TRBD1 as a possible D gene (5 bases). CDR3 length: 15 amino acids. Germline V gene sequence: CDR1 SQVTM, CDR2 ANQGSEA. Trimming took off 4 bases at V and 5 bases at J, with 18 bases between the two ends. The CDR3 nucleotides are TGCAGCGTTGGGGGTGAGGCAGGGATGGATCAGCCCCAGCATTTT. Translation gives CSVGGEAGMDQPQHF.

There are a few counts of this clonotype. V is TRBV20-1 and J is TRBJ2-3; D possibly corresponds to TRBD2 (6 bases). This CDR3 comprises 14 residues. The V end was cut by 3 bases, the J end by 0 bases, with 10 bases between. CDR1 and CDR2 from the germline V gene are DFQATT and SNEGSKA (reference sequence). The CDR3 spells CSASSGVSTDTQYF. Written as DNA, the CDR3 is TGCAGTGCTAGCTCGGGGGTTAGCACAGATACGCAGTATTTT.

The chain couples TRBV7-2 to TRBJ2-7; 7 bases fit TRBD2. Trimming cost V 1 base and J 12 bases; bases outside gene matches: 9. The CDR3 is 13 amino acids. Looked up from germline, CDR1 is SGHTA and CDR2 is FQGNSA. In DNA form, the CDR3 reads TGTGCCAGCAGCTTAGATACATCGACTAGCCCGTACTTC. Translated: CASSLDTSTSPYF.

The V and J genes are TRBV20-1 and TRBJ2-2; TRBD1 agrees at 8 bases. The CDR3 spans 16 residues. Per the germline V gene, CDR1 is DFQATT and CDR2 is SNEGSKA (reference sequence). With 6 bases clipped from V and 2 bases from J, the junction kept 11 bases outside the gene matches. DNA for the CDR3: TGCAGTGCACGGAGTAACAGGGGGGACAACACCGGGGAGCTGTTTTTT. This codes for CSARSNRGDNTGELFF.

The chain uses TRBV27 and TRBJ1-2; 9 bases fit TRBD1. This CDR3 comprises 14 residues. CDR1 is MNHEY and CDR2 is SMNVEV in the germline V gene (reference sequence). J was trimmed by 7 bases and V by 3 bases; bases with no gene match: 6. The CDR3 nucleotides are TGTGCCAGCAGTTTTAACAGGGGGCTTGTTGGCTACACCTTC. It is translated as CASSFNRGLVGYTF.

The chain couples TRBV11-1 to TRBJ2-7, with a possible D match to TRBD1 (7 bases). Trimming stripped 1 base from V and 0 bases from J, with 10 bases between. Germline CDR1 and CDR2: SGHAT and FQDESV (reference sequence). The CDR3 consists of 15 residues. The DNA for the CDR3 is TGTGCCAGCAGCTTAGGGCGGGACAGCTCCTACGAGCAGTACTTC. Translating it yields CASSLGRDSSYEQYF.

The chain is built from TRBV20-1 and TRBJ2-3; D gene unclear. V shed 4 bases and J shed 2 bases, with 13 bases lying between them. CDR3 length: 14 residues. CDR1 is DFQATT, CDR2 SNEGSKA, per germline (reference sequence). For the CDR3, the DNA is TGCAGTGCTAAAAGGAGTACGTCCACAGATACGCAGTATTTT. Its protein is CSAKRSTSTDTQYF.

V and J are TRBV3-1 and TRBJ2-5; D gene uncertain. Germline V gene lookup returns CDR1 LGHDT and CDR2 YNNKEL (reference sequence). The CDR3 is 13 residues long. V gave up 6 bases and J gave up 3 bases, with 11 bases separating them. CDR3 sequence (DNA): TGTGCCAGCAGACCCGGGTCCAAAGAGACCCAGTACTTC. The encoded protein is CASRPGSKETQYF.

This clonotype was recorded a few times. The J gene is TRBJ2-3, the V gene TRBV5-1; D remains unclear. Trimming left V 4 bases short and J 7 bases short, with 13 bases between. The CDR3 contains 13 residues. In germline, CDR1 is SGHRS, CDR2 YFSETQ. The CDR3 sequence: CASSPSYGNTQYF. The CDR3 bases are TGCGCCAGCAGCCCGTCCTATGGAAATACGCAGTATTTT.